What follows is one TCR beta chain and its context. Its matching antigen is unknown. This sample was included in a study of graft-versus-host responses after intestinal transplantation. General study findings and limits: Association was observed between peak circulating GvH clone levels and early post-transplant HvG declines.

This table comes from immunoSEQ multiplex PCR, and its TCRdb copy is limited to in-frame clones, with some not included. This table has approximately 90,000 clones, about 87% appearing once. Sample: unstimulated CD4+ T cells sorted from spleen or lymph node cells, taken before transplant. The receptor's source is a human donor who was the organ donor for an intestinal transplant.

The CDR3 sequence is CSVEGTGNQPQHF. In DNA, the CDR3 is TGCAGCGTTGAAGGGACAGGGAATCAGCCCCAGCATTTT. V gene TRBV29-1 combines with J gene TRBJ1-5; 8 nucleotides align to TRBD1. The germline gives CDR1 SQVTM, CDR2 ANQGSEA. The V segment lost 1 base and the J segment 4 bases; nucleotides outside the gene matches: 0. The CDR3 contains 13 residues. Full variable domain (remainder filled in from reference TRBV29-1 and TRBJ1-5): SAVISQKPSRDICQRGTSLTIQCQVDSQVTMMFWYRQQPGQSLTLIATANQGSEATYESGFVIDKFPISRPNLTFSTLTVSNMSPEDSSIYLCSVEGTGNQPQHFGDGTRLSIL.